This T cell receptor beta chain is from a study of Graves' ophthalmopathy and Graves' hyperthyroidism. Study overall: Upon initial diagnosis and before any treatment, peripheral blood was collected.

Broader study findings: Ophthalmopathy progression prediction by the model yielded a sensitivity of around 68% and a specificity of 72.22%.

V was clipped by 7 bases and J by 0 bases; unmatched bases: 14. Germline CDR1 LNHDA, CDR2 SQIVND (reference sequence). CDR3 length: 17 residues. Notes on this clonotype: Its antigen is currently unknown.

Amplification of the TCR beta CDR3 regions used RNA transcripts (as template). RT-PCR was first run with HTBI primers, then multiplex PCR in a second round. TCRdb used MiXCR to reprocess the multiplex PCR reads, holding one entry per CDR3 protein. Of about 210,000 distinct CDR3 sequences in the sample, 25% to 30% are singletons; the top ten hold approximately 9.6%. The receptor was derived from a man aged 50-60 years with Graves' ophthalmopathy. Sequencing used peripheral blood. The rearrangement uses TRBV19 and TRBJ1-1; TRBD1 aligns across 7 bases. CDR3 nucleotides: TGTGCCAGTAAAGAAAAGGGGGCCGGGAGAATGAACACTGAAGCTTTCTTT. Translated: CASKEKGAGRMNTEAFF.